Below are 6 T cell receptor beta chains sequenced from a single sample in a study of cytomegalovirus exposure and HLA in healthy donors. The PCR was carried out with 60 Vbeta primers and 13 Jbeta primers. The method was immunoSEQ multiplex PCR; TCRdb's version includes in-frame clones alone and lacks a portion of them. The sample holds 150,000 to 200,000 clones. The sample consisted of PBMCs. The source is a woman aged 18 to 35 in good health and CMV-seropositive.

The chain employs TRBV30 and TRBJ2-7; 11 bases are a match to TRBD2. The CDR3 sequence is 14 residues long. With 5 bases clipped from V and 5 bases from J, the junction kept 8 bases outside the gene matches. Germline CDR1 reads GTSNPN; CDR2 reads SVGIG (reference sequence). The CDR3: CAWGTGLAVNEQYF. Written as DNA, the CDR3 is TGTGCCTGGGGGACGGGACTAGCGGTTAACGAGCAGTACTTC.

The DNA for the CDR3 is TGTGCCAGCAGTTACGGAGGGATTGGTGAAGCTTTCTTT. Translated, it gives CASSYGGIGEAFF. The rearrangement uses TRBV27 and TRBJ1-1; D remains ambiguous. Deletions cut 4 bases from V and 7 bases from J, with 13 bases between. Germline CDR1 is MNHEY and CDR2 is SMNVEV (reference sequence). This CDR3 has 13 residues.

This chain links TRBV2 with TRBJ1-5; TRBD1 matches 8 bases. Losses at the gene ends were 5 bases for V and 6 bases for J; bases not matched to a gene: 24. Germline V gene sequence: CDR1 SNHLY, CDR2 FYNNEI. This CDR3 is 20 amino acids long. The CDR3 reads CASSLGTGRASWMGFQPQHF. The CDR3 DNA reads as TGTGCCAGCAGTCTGGGGACAGGCCGGGCGAGCTGGATGGGTTTTCAGCCCCAGCATTTT.

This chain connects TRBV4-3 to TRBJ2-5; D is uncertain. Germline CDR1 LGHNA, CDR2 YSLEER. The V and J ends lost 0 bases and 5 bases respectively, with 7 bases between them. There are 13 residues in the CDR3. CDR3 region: CASSQDNIETQYF. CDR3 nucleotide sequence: TGCGCCAGCAGCCAAGATAACATCGAGACCCAGTACTTC.

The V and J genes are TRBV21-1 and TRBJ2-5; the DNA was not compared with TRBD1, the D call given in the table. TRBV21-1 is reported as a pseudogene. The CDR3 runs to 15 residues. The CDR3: CASSKKSRGQETQYF. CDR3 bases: TGTGCCAGCAGCAAAAAATCGAGGGGGCAAGAGACCCAGTACTTC.

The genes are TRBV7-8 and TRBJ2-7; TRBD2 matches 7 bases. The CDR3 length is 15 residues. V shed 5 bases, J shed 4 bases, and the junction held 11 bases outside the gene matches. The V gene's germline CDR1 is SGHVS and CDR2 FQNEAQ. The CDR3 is CASSPRRGIPYEQYF. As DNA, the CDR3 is TGTGCCAGCAGCCCACGGCGGGGGATACCATACGAGCAGTACTTC.